This TCR beta chain derives from a study of T cell responses to AZD1222 COVID-19 vaccine. TCRdb's copy holds only in-frame clones and misses some; the assay was immunoSEQ multiplex PCR. The sample consists of about 130,000 clones, about 88% of them appearing once. The sample was peripheral blood, taken on day 0 of AZD1222 vaccination. The sequence came from an adult in good health.

In nucleotides, the CDR3 is TGTGCCAGCAGTTTTAAGAGGGAGACAGGGGGGTATAACTATGGCTACACCTTC. As protein: CASSFKRETGGYNYGYTF. This sequence joins TRBV28 and TRBJ1-2, with 9 bases aligning to TRBD1. The junction had 12 bases not matched to a gene; V was cut back by 3 bases and J by 1 base. CDR1 MDHEN and CDR2 SYDVKM come from the germline V gene. This CDR3 is 18 amino acids long.